The 2 T cell receptor beta chains presented below share a single source sample, sequenced in a study of shared clonotypes between healthy human individuals. CD45RO-negative cells were positively selected for CCR7, leaving out terminally differentiated effector memory CD45RA+ cells. Repertoires were generated with immunoSEQ multiplex PCR, while TCRdb's copy carries only in-frame clones and drops some. Here the sample spans millions of clones, 93% being singletons. Sequencing was done on a sample of naive CD8+ T cells from PBMCs. These receptors were taken from a man younger than 35 in good health. Some clones in this sample may be carry-over from other donors' samples.

The chain uses TRBV25-1 and TRBJ1-1; TRBD1 aligns across 8 bases. The CDR3 extends over 17 amino acids. The V segment lost 6 bases and the J segment 7 bases; nucleotides outside the gene matches: 19. Germline CDR1 and CDR2: MGHDK and SYGVNS. CDR3 coding DNA: TGTGCCAGCAGCCCCGGGGGACAGGTGCTCGGGGGGCATGAAGCTTTCTTT. It encodes CASSPGGQVLGGHEAFF.

The gene calls are TRBV6-1 and TRBJ2-2; maybe TRBD2 (6 bases). Per germline, CDR1 MNHNS and CDR2 SASEGT. Trimming removed 8 bases from V and 6 bases from J, with 10 bases in between. The CDR3 is 12 residues long. The CDR3 spells CASRDLPGELFF. CDR3 DNA: TGTGCCAGCCGGGACTTACCCGGGGAGCTGTTTTTT.